What follows describes a single T cell receptor beta chain. Its antigen is as yet unknown. These data come from a study of cytomegalovirus exposure and HLA in healthy donors. Per the germline V gene, CDR1 is SNHLY and CDR2 is FYNNEI. CDR3 length equals 16 residues. V was pared by 2 bases and J by 0 bases, with 14 bases between. PCR primers comprised 60 Vbeta and 13 Jbeta primers. The repertoire was sequenced with immunoSEQ multiplex PCR; TCRdb's copy has only in-frame clones and lacks some. The sample has tens of thousands of clones, approximately 78% seen once. Notes on the study in general: HLA allele associations emerged for fewer than 20,000 TCR beta sequences in a later analysis, at 0.05 false discovery rate. The authors later found HLA-associated TCR beta chains more clonally expanded than equally common others.

This clonotype was sampled from a man younger than 35 in good health and CMV-seronegative. The specimen sequenced was PBMCs. This chain uses TRBV2 with TRBJ2-7; weak D call: TRBD2 (5 bases). The CDR3 DNA reads TGTGCCAGCAGTGAACGGGAAGACGGCCTCTCCTACGAGCAGTACTTC. Translated, it gives CASSEREDGLSYEQYF.